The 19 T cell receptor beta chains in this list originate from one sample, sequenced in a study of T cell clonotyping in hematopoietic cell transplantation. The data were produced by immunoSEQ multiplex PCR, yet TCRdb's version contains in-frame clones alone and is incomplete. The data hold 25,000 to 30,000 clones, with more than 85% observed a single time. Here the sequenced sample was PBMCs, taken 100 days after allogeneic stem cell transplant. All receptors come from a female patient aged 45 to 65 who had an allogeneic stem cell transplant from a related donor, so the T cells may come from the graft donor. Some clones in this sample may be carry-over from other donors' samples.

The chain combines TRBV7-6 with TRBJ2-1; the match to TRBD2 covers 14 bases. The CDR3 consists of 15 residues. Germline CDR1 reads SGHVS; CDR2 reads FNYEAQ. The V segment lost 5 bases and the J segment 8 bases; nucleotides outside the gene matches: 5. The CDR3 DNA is TGTGCCAGCAGCGGAGGGACTAGCGGGGGCTATGAGCAGTTCTTC. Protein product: CASSGGTSGGYEQFF.

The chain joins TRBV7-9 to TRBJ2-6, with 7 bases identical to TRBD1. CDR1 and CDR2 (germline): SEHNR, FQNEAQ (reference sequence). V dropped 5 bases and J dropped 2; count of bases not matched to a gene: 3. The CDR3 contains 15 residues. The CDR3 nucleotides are TGTGCCAGCAGCCGCCAGGGGGCTGGGGCCAACGTCCTGACTTTC. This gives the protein CASSRQGAGANVLTF.

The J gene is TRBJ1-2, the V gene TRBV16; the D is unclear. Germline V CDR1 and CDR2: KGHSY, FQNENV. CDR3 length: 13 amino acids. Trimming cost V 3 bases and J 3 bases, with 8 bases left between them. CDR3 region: CASSQSEYYGYTF. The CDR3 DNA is TGTGCCAGCAGCCAGAGCGAATACTATGGCTACACCTTC.

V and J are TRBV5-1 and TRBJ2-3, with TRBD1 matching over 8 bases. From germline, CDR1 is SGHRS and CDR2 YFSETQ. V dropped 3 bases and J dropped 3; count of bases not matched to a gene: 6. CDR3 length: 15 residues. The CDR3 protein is CASSYRRGLTDTQYF. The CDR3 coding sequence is TGCGCCAGCAGCTACCGCAGGGGGCTAACAGATACGCAGTATTTT.

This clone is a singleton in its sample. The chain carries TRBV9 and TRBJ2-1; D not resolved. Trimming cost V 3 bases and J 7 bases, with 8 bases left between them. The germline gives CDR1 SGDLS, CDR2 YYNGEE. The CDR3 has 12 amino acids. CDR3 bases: TGTGCCAGCAGCGCCCTGGGGAATGAGCAGTTCTTC. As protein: CASSALGNEQFF.

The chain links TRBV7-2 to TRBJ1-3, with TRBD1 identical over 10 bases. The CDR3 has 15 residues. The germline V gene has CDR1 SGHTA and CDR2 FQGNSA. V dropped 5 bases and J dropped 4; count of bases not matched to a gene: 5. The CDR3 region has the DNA TGTGCCAGCAGCCGACAGGGGGCGCAAGGAAACACCATATATTTT. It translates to CASSRQGAQGNTIYF.

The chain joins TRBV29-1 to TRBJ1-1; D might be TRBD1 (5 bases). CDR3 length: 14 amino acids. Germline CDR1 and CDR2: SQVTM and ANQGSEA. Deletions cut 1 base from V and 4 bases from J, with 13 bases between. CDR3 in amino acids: CSVEGGQGFTEAFF. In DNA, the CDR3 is TGCAGCGTTGAAGGGGGCCAGGGATTCACTGAAGCTTTCTTT.

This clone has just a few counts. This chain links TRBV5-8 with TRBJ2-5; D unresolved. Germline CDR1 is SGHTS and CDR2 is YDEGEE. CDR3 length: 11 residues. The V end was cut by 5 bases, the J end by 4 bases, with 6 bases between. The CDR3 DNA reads TGTGCCAGCAGTTTAACAGAGACCCAGTACTTC. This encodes CASSLTETQYF. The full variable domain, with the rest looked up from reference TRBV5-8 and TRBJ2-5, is EAGVTQSPTHLIKTRGQQATLRCSPISGHTSVYWYQQALGLGLQFLLWYDEGEERNRGNFPPRFSGRQFPNYSSELNVNALELEDSALYLCASSLTETQYFGPGTRLLVL.

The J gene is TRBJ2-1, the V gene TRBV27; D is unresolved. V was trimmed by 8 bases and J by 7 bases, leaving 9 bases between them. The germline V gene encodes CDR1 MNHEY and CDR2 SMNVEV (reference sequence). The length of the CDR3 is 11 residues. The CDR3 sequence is CASVFRNEQFF. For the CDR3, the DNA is TGTGCCAGCGTCTTTAGGAATGAGCAGTTCTTC.

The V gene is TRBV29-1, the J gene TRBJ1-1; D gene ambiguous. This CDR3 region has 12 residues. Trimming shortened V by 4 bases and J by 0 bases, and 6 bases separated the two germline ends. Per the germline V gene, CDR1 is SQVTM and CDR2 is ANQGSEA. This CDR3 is CSVARLNTEAFF. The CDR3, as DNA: TGCAGCGTTGCCAGGTTGAACACTGAAGCTTTCTTT.

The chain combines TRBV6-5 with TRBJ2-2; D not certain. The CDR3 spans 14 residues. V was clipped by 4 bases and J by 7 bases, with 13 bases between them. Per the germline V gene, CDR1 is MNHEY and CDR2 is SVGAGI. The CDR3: CASSSGRTGGELFF. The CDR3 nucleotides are TGTGCCAGCAGTTCGGGCAGGACGGGCGGGGAGCTGTTTTTT.

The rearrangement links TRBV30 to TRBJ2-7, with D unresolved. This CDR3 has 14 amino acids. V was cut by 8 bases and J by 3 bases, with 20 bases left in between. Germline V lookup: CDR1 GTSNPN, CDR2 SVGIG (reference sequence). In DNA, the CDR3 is TGTGCCGCTTCAGGAGACCCGTGGGTCTACGAGCAGTACTTC. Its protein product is CAASGDPWVYEQYF.

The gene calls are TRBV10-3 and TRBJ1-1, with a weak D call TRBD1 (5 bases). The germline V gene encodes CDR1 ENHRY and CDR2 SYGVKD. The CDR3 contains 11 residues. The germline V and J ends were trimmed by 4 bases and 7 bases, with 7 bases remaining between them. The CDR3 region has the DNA TGTGCCATCAGTGGGGGGAGTGAAGCTTTCTTT. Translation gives CAISGGSEAFF.

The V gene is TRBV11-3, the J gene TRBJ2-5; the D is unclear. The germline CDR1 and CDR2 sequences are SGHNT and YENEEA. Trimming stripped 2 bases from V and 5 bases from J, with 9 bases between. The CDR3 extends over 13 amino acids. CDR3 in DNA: TGTGCCAGCAGCTTAAATCAAATTGAGACCCAGTACTTC. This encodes CASSLNQIETQYF.

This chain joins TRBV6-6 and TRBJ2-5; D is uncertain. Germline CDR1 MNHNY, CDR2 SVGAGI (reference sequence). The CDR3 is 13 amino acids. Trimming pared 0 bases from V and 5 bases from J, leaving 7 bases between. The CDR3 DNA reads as TGTGCCAGCAGTTACTCGATCCGGGAGACCCAGTACTTC. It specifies CASSYSIRETQYF.

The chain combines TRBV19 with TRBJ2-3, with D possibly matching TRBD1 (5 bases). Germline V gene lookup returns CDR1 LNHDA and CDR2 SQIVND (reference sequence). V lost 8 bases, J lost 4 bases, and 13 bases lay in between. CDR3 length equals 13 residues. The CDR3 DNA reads TGTGCCAGTGGGGCGTACGGAGCAGATACGCAGTATTTT. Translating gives CASGAYGADTQYF.

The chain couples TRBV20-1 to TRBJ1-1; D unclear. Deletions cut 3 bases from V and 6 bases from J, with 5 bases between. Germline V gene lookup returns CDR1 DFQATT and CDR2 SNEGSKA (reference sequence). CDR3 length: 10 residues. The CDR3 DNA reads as TGCAGTGCTAGTGGCCCTGAAGCTTTCTTT. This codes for CSASGPEAFF.

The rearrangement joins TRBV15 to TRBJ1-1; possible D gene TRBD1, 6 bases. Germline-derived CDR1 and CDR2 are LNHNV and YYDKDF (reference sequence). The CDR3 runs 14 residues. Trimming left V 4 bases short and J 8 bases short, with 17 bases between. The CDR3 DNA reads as TGTGCCACCAGCACCAATCCCCGGGGGGCAGAAGCTTTCTTT. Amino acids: CATSTNPRGAEAFF.

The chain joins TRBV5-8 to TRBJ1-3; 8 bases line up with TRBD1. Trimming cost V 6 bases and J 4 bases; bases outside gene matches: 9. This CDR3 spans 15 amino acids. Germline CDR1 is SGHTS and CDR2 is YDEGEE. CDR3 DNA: TGTGCCAGCACCGGGATCAGGGGGCGCGGAAACACCATATATTTT. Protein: CASTGIRGRGNTIYF.